This TCR beta chain was sequenced during a study of blood T cells in healthy people across ages. Germline loops: CDR1 WSHSY, CDR2 SAAADI. The CDR3 has 13 residues. The V and J ends lost 6 bases and 2 bases respectively, with 10 bases between them. It was with a sample-barcoded 5' primer and a J-beta primer mix that a second PCR of about 7 to 12 cycles was run. Using its own MiXCR run on the 5' RACE reads, TCRdb lists one record per CDR3 protein. The sample holds hundreds of thousands of distinct CDR3 sequences, around two fifths seen once. The clonotype was recovered from a man in his 60s in good health. The sequenced sample was blood. The chain couples TRBV10-2 to TRBJ2-5; TRBD1 might be the D (6 bases). CDR3 DNA: TGCGCCAGCAGAGGACAGCTTCAAGAGACCCAGTACTTC. Amino acid sequence: CASRGQLQETQYF.